The next 4 T cell receptor beta chains were all read from a single sample in a study of T cell responses to AZD1222 COVID-19 vaccine. Assay used: immunoSEQ multiplex PCR; TCRdb lists only in-frame clones, some missing. In the table there are about 99,000 clones, over 75% of which are singletons. The sequencing here drew on peripheral blood, taken on day 0 of AZD1222 vaccination. These receptors all stem from an adult in good health.

The J gene is TRBJ1-1, the V gene TRBV27, with 7 nucleotides matching TRBD1. Per the germline V gene, CDR1 is MNHEY and CDR2 is SMNVEV (reference sequence). This CDR3 comprises 17 residues. With 0 bases clipped from V and 4 bases from J, the junction kept 11 bases outside the gene matches. This chain's CDR3 is CASSLSGNRGDGTEAFF. The CDR3 bases are TGTGCCAGCAGTTTATCCGGGAACAGGGGTGATGGCACTGAAGCTTTCTTT.

This rearrangement joins TRBV4-2 to TRBJ2-1, with D possibly matching TRBD2 (5 bases). V lost 9 bases and J lost 0, with 12 bases in between. The CDR3 loop spans 14 amino acids. Germline CDR1 reads LGHNA; CDR2 reads YNFKEQ. This CDR3 reads CASSDSSSYNEQFF. CDR3 DNA sequence: TGTGCCAGTTCGGACTCAAGCTCCTACAATGAGCAGTTCTTC.

The chain employs TRBV5-1 and TRBJ1-1; the match to TRBD1 covers 9 bases. Germline V CDR1 and CDR2: SGHRS, YFSETQ. The CDR3 is made up of 15 amino acids. J gave up 1 base and V 4 bases, and 5 bases lay outside the gene matches. The CDR3 DNA is TGCGCCAGCAGCGCGTCGGGACAGGGGAACACTGAAGCTTTCTTT. This translates into CASSASGQGNTEAFF.

The chain couples TRBV28 to TRBJ1-4, with 7 bases lining up with TRBD1. Germline CDR1 MDHEN, CDR2 SYDVKM. V was pared by 5 bases and J by 17 bases, with 14 bases of the junction left unmatched. This CDR3 is 13 amino acids long. The CDR3 loop reads CASSPPRKTGKFF. The CDR3 bases are TGTGCCAGCAGTCCCCCTCGCAAGACAGGGAAATTTTTT. Together with reference TRBV28 and TRBJ1-4, the CDR3 gives the full variable domain: DVKVTQSSRYLVKRTGEKVFLECVQDMDHENMFWYRQDPGLGLRLIYFSYDVKMKEKGDIPEGYSVSREKKERFSLILESASTNQTSMYLCASSPPRKTGKFFGSGTQLSVL.